These T cell receptor beta chains were read from a single sample in a study of OX40 agonist ivuxolimab in advanced cancers. Data came from immunoSEQ multiplex PCR; TCRdb stores just in-frame clones and leaves some out. Of around 40,000 clones in the sample, 84% are singletons; the top ten hold 15% to 20%. The sample here was CD4+ or CD8+ T cells sorted from blood, taken in a trial of the OX40 agonist ivuxolimab. The source of these receptors is an adult with an advanced solid tumor such as melanoma, head and neck, liver or kidney cancer. Each CDR3 is given with its conserved first and last residue. D genes are given only for firm matches. Only part of the rows carry a size: once, few, many, or a class if the clone is expanded.

cdr3_nt cdr3_aa j_call d_call clone_size v_call
TGTGCCAGCAGCTTAGCCCCAACAGGTTTCGAGCAGTACTTC CASSLAPTGFEQYF TRBJ2-7 NA NA TRBV11-3
TGCAGCCCCCGGGACATCTACAATGAGCAGTTCTTC CSPRDIYNEQFF TRBJ2-1 NA NA TRBV29-1
TGTGCCAGCAGTCCGACTAGCAAGGCCGGGGAGCTGTTTTTT CASSPTSKAGELFF TRBJ2-2 TRBD2 NA TRBV13
TGTGCCAGCTCACCCCTTGCCACTAGCATATCCTACAATGAGCAGTTCTTC CASSPLATSISYNEQFF TRBJ2-1 NA NA TRBV18
TGTGCCAGCAGCTTAGCCGGGACAGACTATGGCTACACCTTC CASSLAGTDYGYTF TRBJ1-2 TRBD1 once TRBV7-9
TGCAGCGTCCAGAGGACAGGGGAATATGGCTACACCTTC CSVQRTGEYGYTF TRBJ1-2 TRBD1 NA TRBV29-1
TGTGCCAGCAGCTTCAGGCGAAATGAGCAGTTCTTC CASSFRRNEQFF TRBJ2-1 NA NA TRBV13
TGTGCCAGCAGCGAAACGGGGACCAACTACAATGGGCAGTTCTTC CASSETGTNYNGQFF TRBJ2-1 NA NA TRBV9
TGTGCCAGCAGCTACCCCTCTAGACTCCGCGACAATGAGCAGTTCTTC CASSYPSRLRDNEQFF TRBJ2-1 NA NA TRBV5-4
TGTGCCAGCAGCTTAGCGGGGGACAAAGCTTTCTTT CASSLAGDKAFF TRBJ1-1 NA NA TRBV5-4